Listed here are 17 T cell receptor beta chains from one sample, sequenced in a study of control samples from healthy donors and cancer patients. Some clones are missing from TCRdb's copy, which holds only in-frame ones; the method was immunoSEQ multiplex PCR. The data contain 160,000 or so clones, around 96% of them seen just once; the ten biggest clones take up about 0.94%. Sequencing was carried out using blood. The receptors originated from a woman aged 25 to 45 in good health.

V gene TRBV6-5 combines with J gene TRBJ2-7; maybe TRBD1 (6 bases). CDR1 MNHEY and CDR2 SVGAGI come from the germline V gene. This CDR3 spans 14 amino acids. Deletions cut 5 bases from V and 3 bases from J, with 14 bases between. The CDR3 DNA reads TGTGCCAGCAGTCCAGGACAGACAAACTACGAGCAGTACTTC. This translates into CASSPGQTNYEQYF.

Comments on this clone: In the same sample, other DNA sequences code for this CDR3. The CDR3 loop is CASSRGYGYTF. The DNA for the CDR3 is TGTGCCAGTAGTAGGGGATATGGCTACACCTTC. The chain links TRBV19 to TRBJ1-2; D not certain. The CDR3 sequence is 11 residues long. Deletions cut 4 bases from V and 5 bases from J, with 5 bases between. Germline assignment: CDR1 LNHDA and CDR2 SQIVND (reference sequence).

The chain combines TRBV2 with TRBJ2-2, with D perhaps TRBD2 (5 bases). The CDR3 has 12 amino acids. Germline V CDR1 and CDR2: SNHLY, FYNNEI. V lost 9 bases, J lost 5 bases, and 10 bases lay in between. The CDR3 sequence: CAREDGTGELFF. DNA of the CDR3: TGTGCCAGGGAGGACGGAACCGGGGAGCTGTTTTTT. The full variable domain, with the rest looked up from reference TRBV2 and TRBJ2-2, is EPEVTQTPSHQVTQMGQEVILRCVPISNHLYFYWYRQILGQKVEFLVSFYNNEISEKSEIFDDQFSVERPDGSNFTLKIRSTKLEDSAMYFCAREDGTGELFFGEGSRLTVL.

The chain joins TRBV7-3 to TRBJ2-6; no firm D call. The germline V and J ends were trimmed by 5 bases and 5 bases, with 10 bases remaining between them. Germline loops: CDR1 SGHTA, CDR2 FQGTGA. The CDR3 has 14 residues. CDR3 protein: CASSPVGWANVLTF. Here the CDR3 DNA reads TGTGCCAGCAGCCCCGTTGGGTGGGCCAACGTCCTGACTTTC. The full variable domain, completed using reference TRBV7-3 and TRBJ2-6, is GAGVSQTPSNKVTEKGKYVELRCDPISGHTALYWYRQSLGQGPEFLIYFQGTGAADDSGLPNDRFFAVRPEGSVSTLKIQRTERGDSAVYLCASSPVGWANVLTFGAGSRLTVL.

The J gene is TRBJ2-7, the V gene TRBV15; TRBD1 agrees at 8 bases. Trimming at V came to 6 bases and at J to 0 bases, leaving 4 bases not matched to a gene. This CDR3 is 14 amino acids long. Germline V gene data show CDR1 as LNHNV and CDR2 as YYDKDF (reference sequence). CDR3 in amino acids: CATRYTGGSYEQYF. CDR3 nucleotides: TGTGCCACCAGATACACAGGGGGCTCCTACGAGCAGTACTTC.

The V call is TRBV21-1, the J call TRBJ1-6; no check of the table's D call, TRBD1, against the DNA was made. TRBV21-1 is deemed a pseudogene. There are 16 residues in the CDR3. The CDR3 DNA follows: TGTGCCAGCATCAGTAGTTCTGGGCTTAATAATTCACCCCTCCACTTT. It specifies CASISSSGLNNSPLHF.

The chain links TRBV9 to TRBJ1-6; D might be TRBD1 (6 bases). The CDR3 sequence is 15 residues long. Germline CDR1 and CDR2: SGDLS and YYNGEE. V was pared by 0 bases and J by 9 bases, with 13 bases between. CDR3 amino acids: CASSVATGMGSPLHF. Written as DNA, the CDR3 is TGTGCCAGCAGCGTAGCTACAGGGATGGGTTCACCCCTCCACTTT.

V is TRBV21-1 and J is TRBJ1-3. TRBV21-1 is an annotated pseudogene. The CDR3 is 17 amino acids. CDR3 amino acids: CASSLGCGVALRNTIYF. The CDR3 DNA reads as TGTGCCAGCAGCTTGGGTTGCGGGGTGGCTCTTAGAAACACCATATATTTT.

The chain has TRBV25-1 and TRBJ2-1; tentatively, D is TRBD2 (6 bases). Between the trimmed V and J ends, which lost 3 bases and 8 bases, there was a span of 17 bases. Germline V gene data show CDR1 as MGHDK and CDR2 as SYGVNS. The CDR3 has 15 residues. DNA of the CDR3: TGTGCCAGCAGTGATCTAGGGCGGGAAGTGGATGAGCAGTTCTTC. Amino acids: CASSDLGREVDEQFF.

V gene TRBV27 combines with J gene TRBJ2-1; 9 nucleotides line up with TRBD2. Germline V gives CDR1 MNHEY, CDR2 SMNVEV (reference sequence). V lost 4 bases to trimming and J lost 7 bases; unmatched junction nucleotides: 11. The CDR3 runs 16 residues. Here the CDR3 DNA reads TGTGCCAGCAGTTCCCCCACTAGCGGGTGGCGTAATGAGCAGTTCTTC. Amino acid sequence: CASSSPTSGWRNEQFF.

The chain combines TRBV18 with TRBJ2-5; maybe TRBD1 (7 bases). The germline V and J ends were trimmed by 3 bases and 5 bases, with 16 bases remaining between them. In germline, CDR1 is KGHSH, CDR2 LQKENI. The CDR3 totals 15 residues. CDR3 amino acids: CASSPVPPGGETQYF. DNA of the CDR3: TGTGCCAGCTCACCGGTACCCCCAGGGGGGGAGACCCAGTACTTC.

The J gene is TRBJ1-2, the V gene TRBV7-2; possibly TRBD1 for D (6 bases). Trimming removed 0 bases at V and 1 base at J, with 12 bases between. This CDR3 region has 16 residues. In germline, CDR1 is SGHTA, CDR2 FQGNSA. CDR3 bases: TGTGCCAGCAGCTTAGCCGGGACACAAATTAACTATGGCTACACCTTC. Residues: CASSLAGTQINYGYTF.

This chain uses TRBV3-1 (or the pseudogene TRBV3-2) with TRBJ2-1; 11 positions agree with TRBD2. CDR1 is LGHDT and CDR2 is YNNKEL in the germline V gene (reference sequence). V was clipped by 5 bases and J by 9 bases; unmatched bases: 6. The length of the CDR3 is 14 residues. This chain's CDR3 is CASSASGRWVEQFF. The DNA of the CDR3 is TGTGCCAGCAGCGCTAGCGGGAGGTGGGTTGAGCAGTTCTTC.

The chain couples TRBV7-6 to TRBJ2-1; TRBD2 matches at 7 bases. Germline V CDR1 and CDR2: SGHVS, FNYEAQ. V lost 0 bases and J lost 0; bases outside the gene matches: 5. The CDR3 length is 17 residues. The CDR3: CASSLAFGGGSYNEQFF. Written as DNA, the CDR3 is TGTGCCAGCAGCTTAGCTTTCGGCGGGGGCTCCTACAATGAGCAGTTCTTC.

This clone was detected once. The J gene is TRBJ1-6, the V gene TRBV6-5, with TRBD1 matching over 7 bases. Germline CDR1 MNHEY, CDR2 SVGAGI. The CDR3 totals 12 residues. The ends lost 7 bases at V and 8 bases at J; junction bases unmatched: 2. The CDR3 is CASNTGDSPLHF. The CDR3 nucleotides are TGTGCCAGCAATACAGGGGATTCACCCCTCCACTTT.

This clone was observed a few times. This rearrangement joins TRBV2 to TRBJ2-1; 7 bases align to TRBD2. With V trimmed by 2 bases and J by 8 bases, 9 bases remained unmatched. The CDR3 runs 15 residues. CDR1 is SNHLY and CDR2 is FYNNEI in the germline V gene. CDR3 region: CASSETRAGKDEQFF. For the CDR3, the DNA is TGTGCCAGCAGTGAAACGCGAGCGGGAAAGGATGAGCAGTTCTTC.

CDR3 nucleotides: TGTGCCAGTAGTTGGTCGTCAGGGGGCGCCGACACTGAAGCTTTCTTT. It codes for CASSWSSGGADTEAFF. The rearrangement uses TRBV19 and TRBJ1-1, with 8 bases identical to TRBD1. After removal of 5 bases from V and 3 bases from J, the junction contained 11 bases not matched to a gene. Per the germline V gene, CDR1 is LNHDA and CDR2 is SQIVND (reference sequence). The CDR3 spans 16 residues.